This T cell receptor (beta chain) is from a study of human T cells and chemical hapten exposure. Study-wide findings and caveats: Unchanged with DPC sensitization were TCRs above 1 in 1000 frequency.

This clonotype was seen only once. Its antigen is undetermined. Germline-derived CDR1 and CDR2 are DFQATT and SNEGSKA (reference sequence). This CDR3 spans 13 amino acids. The V gene lost 3 bases and the J gene lost 0 bases, with 8 bases spanning the gap. The time point here: pre-sensitization, week 0. Indicated treatment: therapeutic diphenylcyclopropenone sensitization with weekly scalp DPC. MiXCR was run by TCRdb on the RACE reads, yielding one entry per CDR3 protein. The repertoire consists of 150,000 to 200,000 distinct CDR3 sequences, with roughly 30% occurring once and the leading ten covering just under 3%.

The sequence came from a woman aged 25 to 45 with alopecia areata. Some clones in this sample may be carry-over from other donors' samples. The material was whole blood, obtained in connection with sensitization to the hapten diphenylcyclopropenone (DPC). The chain couples TRBV20-1 to TRBJ1-2; D remains ambiguous. The CDR3 DNA is TGCAGTGCTAGCCCAACAGCTAACTATGGCTACACCTTC. Translating it yields CSASPTANYGYTF.